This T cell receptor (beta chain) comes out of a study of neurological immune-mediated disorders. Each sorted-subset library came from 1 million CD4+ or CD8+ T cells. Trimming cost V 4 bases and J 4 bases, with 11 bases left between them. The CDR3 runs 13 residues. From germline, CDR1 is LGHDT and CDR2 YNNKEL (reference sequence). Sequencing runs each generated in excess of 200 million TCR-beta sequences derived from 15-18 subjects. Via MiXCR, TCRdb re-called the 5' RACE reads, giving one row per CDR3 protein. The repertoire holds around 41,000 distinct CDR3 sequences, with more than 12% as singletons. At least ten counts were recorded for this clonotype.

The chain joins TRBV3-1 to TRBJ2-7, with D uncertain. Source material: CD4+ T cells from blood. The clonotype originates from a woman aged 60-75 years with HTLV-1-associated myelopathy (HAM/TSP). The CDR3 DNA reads TGTGCCAGCAGCCTCGGATCCTGGTACGAGCAGTACTTC. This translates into CASSLGSWYEQYF.